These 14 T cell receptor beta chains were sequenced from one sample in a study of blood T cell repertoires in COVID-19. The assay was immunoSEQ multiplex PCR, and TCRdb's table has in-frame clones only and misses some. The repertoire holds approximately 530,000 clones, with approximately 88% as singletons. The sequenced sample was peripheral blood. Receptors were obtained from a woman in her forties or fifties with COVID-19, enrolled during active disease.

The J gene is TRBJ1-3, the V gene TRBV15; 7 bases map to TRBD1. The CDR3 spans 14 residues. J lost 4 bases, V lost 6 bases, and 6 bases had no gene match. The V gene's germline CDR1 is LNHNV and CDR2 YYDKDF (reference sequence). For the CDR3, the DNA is TGTGCCACCAGGAGGCCGGGACAGGGAAACACCATATATTTT. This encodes CATRRPGQGNTIYF. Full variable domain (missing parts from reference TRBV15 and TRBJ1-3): DAMVIQNPRYQVTQFGKPVTLSCSQTLNHNVMYWYQQKSSQAPKLLFHYYDKDFNNEADTPDNFQSRRPNTSFCFLDIRSPGLGDTAMYLCATRRPGQGNTIYFGEGSWLTVV.

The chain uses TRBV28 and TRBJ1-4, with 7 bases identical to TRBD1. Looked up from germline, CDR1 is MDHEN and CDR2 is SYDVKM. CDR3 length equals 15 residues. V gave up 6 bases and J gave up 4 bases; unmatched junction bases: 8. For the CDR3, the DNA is TGTGCCAGCAGCCGAACGGGACAGCTTAATGAAAAACTGTTTTTT. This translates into CASSRTGQLNEKLFF.

The CDR3 spells CASSPGTGGREQYF. CDR3 nucleotides: TGTGCCAGCAGTCCCGGGACAGGGGGCCGAGAGCAGTACTTC. The chain links TRBV6-5 to TRBJ2-7, with 12 bases aligning to TRBD1. J lost 7 bases, V lost 5 bases, and 6 bases had no gene match. CDR1 is MNHEY and CDR2 is SVGAGI in the germline V gene. The CDR3 contains 14 residues.

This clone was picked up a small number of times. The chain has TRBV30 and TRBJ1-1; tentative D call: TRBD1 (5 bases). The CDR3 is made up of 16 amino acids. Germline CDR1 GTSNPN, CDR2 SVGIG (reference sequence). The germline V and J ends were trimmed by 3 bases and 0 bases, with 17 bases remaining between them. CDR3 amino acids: CAWRGGSGGMNTEAFF. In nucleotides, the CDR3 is TGTGCCTGGAGGGGGGGGAGCGGTGGCATGAACACTGAAGCTTTCTTT.

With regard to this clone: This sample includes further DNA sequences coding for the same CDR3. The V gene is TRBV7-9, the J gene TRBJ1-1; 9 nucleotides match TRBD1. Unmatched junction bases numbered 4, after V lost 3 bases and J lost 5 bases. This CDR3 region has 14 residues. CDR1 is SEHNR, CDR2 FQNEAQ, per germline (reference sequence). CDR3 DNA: TGTGCCAGCAGCTTTCGACAGGGGGGAACTGAAGCTTTCTTT. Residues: CASSFRQGGTEAFF.

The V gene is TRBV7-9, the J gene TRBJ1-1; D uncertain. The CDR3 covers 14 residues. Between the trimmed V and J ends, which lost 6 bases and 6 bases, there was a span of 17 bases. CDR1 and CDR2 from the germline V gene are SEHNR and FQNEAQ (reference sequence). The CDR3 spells CASRDSLYQPEAFF. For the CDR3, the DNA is TGTGCCAGCAGGGACTCTCTTTACCAGCCTGAAGCTTTCTTT.

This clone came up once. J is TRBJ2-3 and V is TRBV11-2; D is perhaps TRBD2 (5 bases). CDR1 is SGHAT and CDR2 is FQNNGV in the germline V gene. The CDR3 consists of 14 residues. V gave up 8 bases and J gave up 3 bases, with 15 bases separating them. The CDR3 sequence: CASGSRGLTDTQYF. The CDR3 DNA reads TGTGCCAGCGGTAGCCGGGGTTTGACAGATACGCAGTATTTT.

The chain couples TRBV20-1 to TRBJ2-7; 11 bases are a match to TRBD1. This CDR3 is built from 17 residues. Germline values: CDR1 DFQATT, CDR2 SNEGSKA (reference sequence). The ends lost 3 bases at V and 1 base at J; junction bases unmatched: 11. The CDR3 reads CSASPIPGQGESYEQYF. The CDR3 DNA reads TGCAGTGCTAGTCCAATTCCGGGACAGGGGGAATCCTACGAGCAGTACTTC.

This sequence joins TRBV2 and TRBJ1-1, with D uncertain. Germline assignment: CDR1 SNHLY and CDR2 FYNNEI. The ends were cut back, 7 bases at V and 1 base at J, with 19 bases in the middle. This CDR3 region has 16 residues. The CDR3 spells CASTKRELGENTEAFF. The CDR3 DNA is TGTGCCAGCACCAAAAGGGAGTTGGGAGAGAACACTGAAGCTTTCTTT.

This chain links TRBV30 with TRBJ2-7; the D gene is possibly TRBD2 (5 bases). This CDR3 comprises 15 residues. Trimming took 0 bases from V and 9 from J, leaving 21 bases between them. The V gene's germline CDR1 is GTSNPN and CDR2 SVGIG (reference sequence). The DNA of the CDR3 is TGTGCCTGGAGTGTGTCCCACGCCCAATACGAGGGGCAGTACTTC. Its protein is CAWSVSHAQYEGQYF. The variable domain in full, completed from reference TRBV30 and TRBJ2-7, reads SQTIHQWPATLVQPVGSPLSLECTVEGTSNPNLYWYRQAAGRGLQLLFYSVGIGQISSEVPQNLSASRPQDRQFILSSKKLLLSDSGFYLCAWSVSHAQYEGQYFGPGTRLTVT.

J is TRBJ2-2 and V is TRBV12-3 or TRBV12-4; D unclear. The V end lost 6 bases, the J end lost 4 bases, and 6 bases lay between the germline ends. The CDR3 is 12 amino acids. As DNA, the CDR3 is TGTGCCAGCAGAATCAGCACCGGGGAGCTGTTTTTT. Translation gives CASRISTGELFF.

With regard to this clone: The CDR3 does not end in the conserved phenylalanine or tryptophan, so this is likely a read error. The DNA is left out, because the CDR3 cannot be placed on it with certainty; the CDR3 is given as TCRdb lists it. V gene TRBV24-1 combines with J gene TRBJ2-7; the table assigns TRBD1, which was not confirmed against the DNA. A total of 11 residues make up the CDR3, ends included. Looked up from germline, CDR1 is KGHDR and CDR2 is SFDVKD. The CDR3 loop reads CATSDLSLRGT.

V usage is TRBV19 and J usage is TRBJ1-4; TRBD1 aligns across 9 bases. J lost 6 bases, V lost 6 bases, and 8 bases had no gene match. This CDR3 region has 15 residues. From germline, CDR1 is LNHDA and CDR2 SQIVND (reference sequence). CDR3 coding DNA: TGTGCCAGTAGCCGACAGACAGGGGGTGATGAAAAACTGTTTTTT. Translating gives CASSRQTGGDEKLFF.

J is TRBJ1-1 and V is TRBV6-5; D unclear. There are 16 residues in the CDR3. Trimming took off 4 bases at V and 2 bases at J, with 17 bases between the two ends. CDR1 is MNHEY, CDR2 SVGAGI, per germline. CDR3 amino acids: CASSSQSPRGNTEAFF. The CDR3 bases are TGTGCCAGCAGTTCTCAAAGTCCCCGCGGAAACACTGAAGCTTTCTTT.